These 27 T cell receptor beta chains were sequenced from one sample in a study of blood T cell repertoires in COVID-19. Measured with immunoSEQ multiplex PCR; TCRdb has only the in-frame clones, and not every one. The data show tens of thousands of clones, approximately 80% seen once. Sequencing was carried out using peripheral blood. The receptors were gathered from a woman aged 80 or over with active or convalescent COVID-19.

The genes are TRBV5-1 and TRBJ1-2; 7 nucleotides agree with TRBD1. From germline, CDR1 is SGHRS and CDR2 YFSETQ. With 4 bases clipped from V and 2 bases from J, the junction kept 5 bases outside the gene matches. The CDR3 length is 14 residues. The CDR3 DNA reads as TGCGCCAGCAGCCCTGAGGACAGGAACTATGGCTACACCTTC. Translated, it gives CASSPEDRNYGYTF.

This clone appeared once. The chain links TRBV29-1 to TRBJ1-5, with 10 bases matching TRBD1. Germline lookup yields CDR1 SQVTM and CDR2 ANQGSEA. CDR3 length: 14 residues. The ends lost 5 bases at V and 3 bases at J; junction bases unmatched: 4. CDR3 amino acids: CSVSGTGVNQPQHF. CDR3 in DNA: TGCAGCGTTTCCGGGACAGGGGTCAATCAGCCCCAGCATTTT.

The chain couples TRBV20-1 to TRBJ2-7; 8 positions agree with TRBD2. V shed 3 bases, J shed 4 bases, and the junction held 11 bases outside the gene matches. The germline V gene encodes CDR1 DFQATT and CDR2 SNEGSKA (reference sequence). There are 15 residues in the CDR3. CDR3 sequence: CSASGPGGGPYEQYF. CDR3 coding DNA: TGCAGTGCTAGTGGCCCGGGCGGGGGGCCATACGAGCAGTACTTC.

The V call is TRBV5-1, the J call TRBJ2-5, with D maybe TRBD2 (6 bases). The V end lost 0 bases, the J end lost 3 bases, and 12 bases lay between the germline ends. Germline values: CDR1 SGHRS, CDR2 YFSETQ. CDR3 size: 15 residues. In DNA, the CDR3 is TGCGCCAGCAGCTTGGGGGGTAGCGGTAAAGAGACCCAGTACTTC. This encodes CASSLGGSGKETQYF.

CDR3 in amino acids: CASSVFGATNEKLFF. As DNA, the CDR3 is TGTGCCAGCAGCGTATTCGGTGCAACTAATGAAAAACTGTTTTTT. J is TRBJ1-4 and V is TRBV9; unclear D gene. V lost 1 base, J lost 0 bases, and 7 bases lay in between. CDR3 length: 15 residues. Germline V lookup: CDR1 SGDLS, CDR2 YYNGEE.

The CDR3 reads CSADSYGYTF. The CDR3 nucleotides read TGCAGTGCTGACAGCTATGGCTACACCTTC. J is TRBJ1-2 and V is TRBV20-1, with D perhaps matching TRBD1 (5 bases). Germline CDR1 and CDR2: DFQATT and SNEGSKA (reference sequence). There are 10 residues in the CDR3. Trimming stripped 5 bases from V and 4 bases from J, with 5 bases between.

The chain is built from TRBV13 and TRBJ1-4; D possibly corresponds to TRBD1 (5 bases). Germline loops: CDR1 PRHDT, CDR2 FYEKMQ (reference sequence). Trimming took off 4 bases at V and 3 bases at J, with 12 bases between the two ends. The CDR3 length is 15 residues. CDR3 sequence reads: CASSSRGGANEKLFF. In nucleotides, the CDR3 is TGTGCCAGCAGCTCTCGCGGGGGGGCTAATGAAAAACTGTTTTTT.

The chain employs TRBV6-2 or TRBV6-3 and TRBJ1-6; D possibly corresponds to TRBD1 (6 bases). The CDR3 has 15 amino acids. V lost 2 bases and J 8 bases, leaving 13 bases between the germline ends. Germline V gene sequence: CDR1 MNHEY, CDR2 SVGEGT. The CDR3 loop reads CASSYGTQPYSPLHF. The CDR3 region has the DNA TGTGCCAGCAGTTACGGGACACAACCTTATTCACCCCTCCACTTT.

CDR3 region: CASSQGALVLNYGYTF. CDR3 nucleotide sequence: TGTGCCAGCAGCCAAGGTGCCCTTGTCCTAAACTATGGCTACACCTTC. The chain is built from TRBV3-1 (or the pseudogene TRBV3-2) and TRBJ1-2, with D unresolved. V lost 1 base and J lost 2, with 14 bases in between. Germline lookup yields CDR1 LGHDT and CDR2 YNNKEL (reference sequence). CDR3 length: 16 residues.

The J gene is TRBJ1-2, the V gene TRBV19; 8 bases line up with TRBD1. V dropped 1 base and J dropped 9; count of bases not matched to a gene: 7. The length of the CDR3 is 14 residues. Germline V CDR1 and CDR2: LNHDA, SQIVND (reference sequence). In nucleotides, the CDR3 is TGTGCCAGTAGTATAGCCAGGGGGCAGAAGAGCTACACCTTC. Protein sequence: CASSIARGQKSYTF.

The chain uses TRBV6-5 and TRBJ1-5; TRBD1 is a possible D gene (6 bases). Germline V gene data show CDR1 as MNHEY and CDR2 as SVGAGI. The length of the CDR3 is 15 residues. Trimming took 3 bases from V and 1 from J, leaving 10 bases between them. The CDR3 sequence: CASSYSQGSNQPQHF. The CDR3 bases are TGTGCCAGCAGTTATAGCCAGGGGAGCAATCAGCCCCAGCATTTT.

This clone was counted a single time. J is TRBJ1-1 and V is TRBV9; TRBD1 matches 9 bases. With 4 bases clipped from V and 5 bases from J, the junction kept 15 bases outside the gene matches. The CDR3 runs to 17 residues. Germline CDR1 and CDR2: SGDLS and YYNGEE. The CDR3 DNA reads TGTGCCAGCAGCCCGAGGGTCGGCGGACAGGGGCATACTGAAGCTTTCTTT. Translating it yields CASSPRVGGQGHTEAFF.

This clone came up a few times. This chain connects TRBV4-1 to TRBJ2-7, with a tentative D call TRBD1 (6 bases). Trimming removed 0 bases at V and 3 bases at J, with 21 bases between. The germline V gene has CDR1 MGHRA and CDR2 YSYEKL. The CDR3 is made up of 18 amino acids. For the CDR3, the DNA is TGCGCCAGCAGCCAAGAAGCCGTGAGACAGGCACTTAGCTACGAGCAGTACTTC. It codes for CASSQEAVRQALSYEQYF.

The chain has TRBV7-2 and TRBJ2-7, with 7 bases fitting TRBD1. The CDR3 is 18 amino acids. Germline CDR1 is SGHTA and CDR2 is FQGNSA. V was pared by 1 base and J by 2 bases, with 14 bases of the junction left unmatched. The CDR3 loop is CASSLVALGTGTAYEQYF. CDR3 nucleotide sequence: TGTGCCAGCAGCTTAGTAGCCCTTGGGACCGGGACAGCCTACGAGCAGTACTTC.

This clone appeared a single time. The chain has TRBV20-1 and TRBJ2-2, with 7 bases fitting TRBD2. The CDR3 is 14 residues long. Germline CDR1 is DFQATT and CDR2 is SNEGSKA (reference sequence). The V segment lost 3 bases and the J segment 2 bases; nucleotides outside the gene matches: 3. The CDR3 region is CSASPSGNTGELFF. The DNA for the CDR3 is TGCAGTGCTAGTCCTAGCGGCAACACCGGGGAGCTGTTTTTT.

The gene calls are TRBV7-9 and TRBJ2-7; the D is unclear. From germline, CDR1 is SEHNR and CDR2 FQNEAQ (reference sequence). The V end was cut by 0 bases, the J end by 5 bases, with 11 bases between. CDR3 length: 14 residues. CDR3 in DNA: TGTGCCAGCAGCTTAGCCTACCTGGGCAACGAGCAGTACTTC. As protein: CASSLAYLGNEQYF.

The rearrangement uses TRBV7-3 and TRBJ2-2; TRBD1 agrees at 7 bases. The CDR3 loop spans 15 amino acids. CDR1 SGHTA and CDR2 FQGTGA come from the germline V gene. Unmatched junction bases numbered 5, after V lost 3 bases and J lost 4 bases. This CDR3 reads CASSLTGKSTGELFF. Here the CDR3 DNA reads TGTGCCAGCAGCTTGACAGGGAAAAGCACCGGGGAGCTGTTTTTT.

The rearrangement joins TRBV29-1 to TRBJ1-4; 8 bases agree with TRBD1. CDR1 and CDR2 from the germline V gene are SQVTM and ANQGSEA. Trimming took 7 bases from V and 0 from J; bases not matched to a gene: 10. This CDR3 region has 16 residues. Here the CDR3 reads CSASSGQAATNEKLFF. DNA of the CDR3: TGCAGCGCCTCTTCGGGACAGGCCGCAACTAATGAAAAACTGTTTTTT.

V and J are TRBV7-2 and TRBJ2-1; the D gene is possibly TRBD2 (5 bases). Trimming took off 6 bases at V and 7 bases at J, with 10 bases between the two ends. The CDR3 is made up of 12 amino acids. From germline, CDR1 is SGHTA and CDR2 FQGNSA. CDR3 nucleotide sequence: TGTGCCAGCAGACTAGTGATAAATGAGCAGTTCTTC. Protein sequence: CASRLVINEQFF. Full variable domain (outside the CDR3, taken from reference TRBV7-2 and TRBJ2-1): GAGVSQSPSNKVTEKGKDVELRCDPISGHTALYWYRQSLGQGLEFLIYFQGNSAPDKSGLPSDRFSAERTGGSVSTLTIQRTQQEDSAVYLCASRLVINEQFFGPGTRLTVL.

This clone was seen only once. The chain is built from TRBV5-5 and TRBJ2-1; D might be TRBD2 (5 bases). V was shortened by 3 bases and J by 0 bases, with 13 bases between the two germline ends. Germline V gene sequence: CDR1 SGHKS, CDR2 YYEKEE (reference sequence). The CDR3 has 16 amino acids. CDR3 sequence: CASSSLEGFSYNEQFF. The CDR3 DNA reads as TGTGCCAGCAGCTCCCTCGAGGGCTTCTCCTACAATGAGCAGTTCTTC. Full variable domain (remainder filled in from reference TRBV5-5 and TRBJ2-1): DAGVTQSPTHLIKTRGQQVTLRCSPISGHKSVSWYQQVLGQGPQFIFQYYEKEERGRGNFPDRFSARQFPNYSSELNVNALLLGDSALYLCASSSLEGFSYNEQFFGPGTRLTVL.

The DNA for the CDR3 is TGTGCCAGCAGCCTCCCGGGTGGCTATGGCTACACCTTC. It specifies CASSLPGGYGYTF. The rearrangement uses TRBV5-6 and TRBJ1-2; D is unclear. The V gene's germline CDR1 is SGHDT and CDR2 YYEEEE. Trimming cost V 4 bases and J 4 bases, with 11 bases left between them. The CDR3 contains 13 residues.

V is TRBV24-1 and J is TRBJ1-2; 7 bases line up with TRBD1. The CDR3 runs to 13 residues. In germline, CDR1 is KGHDR, CDR2 SFDVKD. With 7 bases clipped from V and 8 bases from J, the junction kept 9 bases outside the gene matches. The chain's CDR3 is CATSPPGGKGYTF. The DNA of the CDR3 is TGTGCCACCAGCCCCCCAGGGGGTAAAGGCTACACCTTC.

This rearrangement joins TRBV7-8 to TRBJ2-2; tentative D call: TRBD2 (5 bases). V was cut by 5 bases and J by 4 bases, with 17 bases left in between. The germline V gene encodes CDR1 SGHVS and CDR2 FQNEAQ. CDR3 length: 16 residues. CDR3 in amino acids: CASSPPGKPGTGELFF. The DNA for the CDR3 is TGTGCCAGCAGCCCTCCGGGGAAACCGGGCACCGGGGAGCTGTTTTTT.

The chain links TRBV5-1 to TRBJ1-5; D is ambiguous. This CDR3 is built from 13 residues. Trimming shortened V by 4 bases and J by 4 bases, and 9 bases separated the two germline ends. Germline V gene lookup returns CDR1 SGHRS and CDR2 YFSETQ. CDR3 in amino acids: CASSDGPNQPQHF. DNA of the CDR3: TGCGCCAGCAGCGATGGGCCGAATCAGCCCCAGCATTTT.

The chain employs TRBV7-6 and TRBJ2-3, with 8 bases that match TRBD2. The CDR3 contains 18 residues. V gave up 5 bases and J gave up 0 bases; unmatched junction bases: 13. CDR1 is SGHVS, CDR2 FNYEAQ, per germline. CDR3 bases: TGTGCCAGCAGCAGTGGGGTAGCGGGGTGGGCTAGCACAGATACGCAGTATTTT. Translation: CASSSGVAGWASTDTQYF.

The chain employs TRBV4-1 and TRBJ1-1; D remains unclear. The CDR3 runs 16 residues. Germline values: CDR1 MGHRA, CDR2 YSYEKL. V was pared by 0 bases and J by 6 bases, with 17 bases between. The CDR3 DNA reads as TGCGCCAGCAGCCAAGAGAGCGGGGTCGTTTACGCTGAAGCTTTCTTT. Amino acid sequence: CASSQESGVVYAEAFF.

This clone has only a few counts. V gene TRBV4-3 combines with J gene TRBJ1-6; TRBD1 aligns across 8 bases. Germline-derived CDR1 and CDR2 are LGHNA and YSLEER. The CDR3 spans 14 residues. V was clipped by 4 bases and J by 8 bases; unmatched bases: 4. The CDR3 bases are TGCGCCAGCAGCCCGGGACAGGTAGATTCACCCCTCCACTTT. Residues: CASSPGQVDSPLHF.